What follows are 17 T cell receptor beta chains derived from one specimen sequenced in a study of blood T cell repertoires in COVID-19. Sequenced by immunoSEQ multiplex PCR; TCRdb stores in-frame clones only, minus some. The table lists roughly 260,000 clones, around 87% of them singletons. The specimen was peripheral blood. These receptors all stem from a woman aged 50 to 65 who had recovered from COVID-19.

Only a few counts were recorded for this clone. The genes are TRBV11-2 and TRBJ2-3; possible D gene TRBD1, 6 bases. Trimming pared 5 bases from V and 8 bases from J, leaving 11 bases between. The CDR3 has 12 residues. The germline CDR1 and CDR2 sequences are SGHAT and FQNNGV. CDR3 nucleotides: TGTGCCAGCAGCACACTCAGGGGTACGCAGTATTTT. Residues: CASSTLRGTQYF.

The chain has TRBV19 and TRBJ2-7; 8 bases fit TRBD1. The CDR3 has 15 amino acids. Per the germline V gene, CDR1 is LNHDA and CDR2 is SQIVND (reference sequence). The V and J ends lost 2 bases and 5 bases, in that order; junction bases with no gene match: 8. The CDR3 sequence is CASSINLLQGDEQYF. The CDR3 nucleotides are TGTGCCAGTAGTATAAATTTACTACAGGGGGACGAGCAGTACTTC.

The chain links TRBV19 to TRBJ2-3; 10 bases line up with TRBD2. The J segment lost 8 bases and the V segment lost 4 bases, leaving 9 bases of the junction unmatched. The CDR3 covers 15 residues. Germline V gives CDR1 LNHDA, CDR2 SQIVND (reference sequence). The CDR3 DNA reads TGTGCCAGTAGTACCAGCGGGGGGGCTGTTGGTACGCAGTATTTT. This codes for CASSTSGGAVGTQYF.

This chain joins TRBV28 and TRBJ1-1, with 9 positions matching TRBD1. The J segment lost 7 bases and the V segment lost 3 bases, leaving 6 bases of the junction unmatched. CDR1 and CDR2 (germline): MDHEN, SYDVKM. The CDR3 runs 14 residues. The CDR3 protein is CASSLTGGGLEAFF. Written as DNA, the CDR3 is TGTGCCAGCAGTTTGACAGGGGGGGGACTTGAAGCTTTCTTT.

The chain joins TRBV4-1 to TRBJ1-4; D call uncertain. The CDR3 loop spans 15 amino acids. CDR1 is MGHRA and CDR2 is YSYEKL in the germline V gene. V was clipped by 3 bases and J by 2 bases, with 10 bases between them. CDR3: CASSHSGDTNEKLFF. CDR3 in DNA: TGCGCCAGCAGCCACTCAGGCGATACTAATGAAAAACTGTTTTTT.

The chain joins TRBV29-1 to TRBJ1-3, with D unclear. The CDR3 covers 15 residues. Germline-derived CDR1 and CDR2 are SQVTM and ANQGSEA. The ends were cut back, 4 bases at V and 0 bases at J, with 13 bases in the middle. Here the CDR3 DNA reads TGCAGCGTTGGGGAGACGGGGATCTCTGGAAACACCATATATTTT. This sequence encodes CSVGETGISGNTIYF.

V is TRBV6-1 and J is TRBJ2-3, with 7 bases fitting TRBD2. This CDR3 spans 19 amino acids. CDR1 is MNHNS, CDR2 SASEGT, per germline. V gave up 2 bases and J gave up 3 bases; unmatched junction bases: 17. CDR3 sequence reads: CASSELAEGHDQRTDTQYF. CDR3 coding DNA: TGTGCCAGCAGTGAACTAGCGGAGGGGCACGATCAGCGAACAGATACGCAGTATTTT.

The chain employs TRBV6-5 and TRBJ1-1; 10 bases match TRBD1. The germline V gene encodes CDR1 MNHEY and CDR2 SVGAGI. CDR3 length: 14 amino acids. The V and J ends lost 6 bases and 6 bases, in that order; junction bases with no gene match: 7. CDR3 bases: TGTGCCAGCAGACGCCCAGGGACAGGGGCTGAAGCTTTCTTT. It codes for CASRRPGTGAEAFF.

The gene calls are TRBV30 and TRBJ2-3; TRBD2 agrees at 9 bases. This CDR3 region has 14 residues. The germline V gene encodes CDR1 GTSNPN and CDR2 SVGIG (reference sequence). Germline trimming cut 3 bases from V and 4 bases from J; bases unmatched to any gene: 5. The DNA for the CDR3 is TGTGCCTGGAGCCCCTGGACTAGCGCAGATACGCAGTATTTT. This sequence encodes CAWSPWTSADTQYF. The full variable domain, rest sourced from reference TRBV30 and TRBJ2-3, is SQTIHQWPATLVQPVGSPLSLECTVEGTSNPNLYWYRQAAGRGLQLLFYSVGIGQISSEVPQNLSASRPQDRQFILSSKKLLLSDSGFYLCAWSPWTSADTQYFGPGTRLTVL.

This chain connects TRBV28 to TRBJ2-5; 10 nucleotides agree with TRBD2. V lost 5 bases, J lost 5 bases, and 8 bases stayed unmatched. Germline CDR1 is MDHEN and CDR2 is SYDVKM. The CDR3 consists of 15 residues. This CDR3 is CASSHRLAGEETQYF. CDR3 bases: TGTGCCAGCAGTCACAGACTAGCGGGTGAGGAGACCCAGTACTTC.

The chain has TRBV5-6 and TRBJ1-2; D is possibly TRBD1 (5 bases). Trimming removed 4 bases from V and 4 bases from J, with 14 bases in between. The CDR3 is made up of 14 amino acids. Per germline, CDR1 SGHDT and CDR2 YYEEEE. CDR3 DNA: TGTGCCAGCAGCCCCAGGGCGCTAAGCTATGGCTACACCTTC. This encodes CASSPRALSYGYTF. Full variable domain (missing parts from reference TRBV5-6 and TRBJ1-2): DAGVTQSPTHLIKTRGQQVTLRCSPKSGHDTVSWYQQALGQGPQFIFQYYEEEERQRGNFPDRFSGHQFPNYSSELNVNALLLGDSALYLCASSPRALSYGYTFGSGTRLTVV.

This sequence joins TRBV28 and TRBJ1-4; possible D gene TRBD1, 5 bases. CDR3 length equals 15 residues. The germline V gene has CDR1 MDHEN and CDR2 SYDVKM. The chain's CDR3 is CAISPLQGTNEKLFF. CDR3 sequence (DNA): TGTGCTATATCCCCCCTTCAGGGAACTAATGAAAAACTGTTTTTT.

The rearrangement links TRBV5-4 to TRBJ1-4; tentatively, D is TRBD1 (6 bases). Germline CDR1 is SGHNT and CDR2 is YYREEE (reference sequence). Trimming cost V 4 bases and J 8 bases, with 18 bases left between them. The CDR3 consists of 15 residues. The CDR3 DNA sequence: TGTGCCAGCAGCAACAGGGAGTTACCGGAGGAAAAACTGTTTTTT. Translation: CASSNRELPEEKLFF.

J is TRBJ1-1 and V is TRBV20-1; no firm D call. Trimming took 6 bases from V and 0 from J, leaving 5 bases between them. The CDR3 length is 11 residues. The V gene's germline CDR1 is DFQATT and CDR2 SNEGSKA (reference sequence). CDR3 sequence reads: CSALVNTEAFF. The CDR3 coding sequence is TGCAGTGCACTAGTGAACACTGAAGCTTTCTTT.

The genes are TRBV5-1 and TRBJ2-7, with 8 bases identical to TRBD1. The CDR3 runs to 14 residues. CDR1 is SGHRS and CDR2 is YFSETQ in the germline V gene. The ends lost 2 bases at V and 7 bases at J; junction bases unmatched: 8. DNA for the CDR3: TGCGCCAGCAGCTTCGGGCAGGGGGCGTCGGAGCAGTACTTC. Protein sequence: CASSFGQGASEQYF.

The V and J genes are TRBV9 and TRBJ1-2; D possibly corresponds to TRBD1 (5 bases). The CDR3 runs 12 residues. Trimming removed 4 bases from V and 6 bases from J, with 10 bases in between. Germline CDR1 is SGDLS and CDR2 is YYNGEE. The CDR3 reads CASSPGSDGYTF. CDR3 in DNA: TGTGCCAGCAGCCCAGGGTCTGATGGCTACACCTTC.

The chain joins TRBV30 to TRBJ2-7; D possibly corresponds to TRBD1 (6 bases). Trimming removed 2 bases at V and 3 bases at J, with 8 bases between. Germline CDR1 reads GTSNPN; CDR2 reads SVGIG (reference sequence). The CDR3 is 12 amino acids. Here the CDR3 reads CAWSYRVYEQYF. CDR3 nucleotides: TGTGCCTGGAGTTACAGGGTCTACGAGCAGTACTTC.